The 21 T cell receptor beta chains given below trace back to one sample, sequenced in a study of cytomegalovirus exposure and HLA in healthy donors (dated by TCRdb to 2016 to 2017). The method was the immunoSEQ multiplex PCR assay. For the multiplex PCR, a mixture combining 60 forward primers for TCR Vbeta segments and 13 reverse primers for TCR Jbeta segments was used. The source is immuneACCESS, and TCRdb retained only in-frame sequences with V and J called. Part of the clones is not carried over; for the studies checked, unresolved V genes explain less than half of this, and the remainder is unexplained. The sample table holds about 170,000 clones, of which around 84% were seen once. The leading ten clones occupy 1% of the sample. The sequenced sample was PBMCs. The origin of the receptors is a boy aged 2-9 years in good health and CMV-seronegative.

With regard to this clone: Other DNA sequences from this sample encode an identical CDR3 as well. CDR3 loop: CASSRMLPDRGQETQYF. CDR3 DNA: TGCGCCAGCAGCCGAATGCTTCCGGACAGGGGGCAAGAGACCCAGTACTTC. V is TRBV4-1 and J is TRBJ2-5, with 10 bases lining up with TRBD1. In germline, CDR1 is MGHRA, CDR2 YSYEKL. V lost 4 bases, J lost 2 bases, and 10 bases stayed unmatched. The CDR3 sequence is 17 residues long.

This clone has only one observation. The chain carries TRBV5-1 and TRBJ1-6; TRBD1 matches at 8 bases. Germline V CDR1 and CDR2: SGHRS, YFSETQ. Trimming removed 0 bases from V and 0 bases from J; junction bases left unmatched: 5. This CDR3 is built from 18 residues. CDR3 sequence: CASSLGTGRNSYNSPLHF. The CDR3 region has the DNA TGCGCCAGCAGCTTGGGGACAGGGAGGAACTCCTATAATTCACCCCTCCACTTT.

This clone was recorded once. The V and J genes are TRBV6-6 and TRBJ1-5; perhaps TRBD1 as D (5 bases). There are 13 residues in the CDR3. The V end was cut by 0 bases, the J end by 8 bases, with 8 bases between. The germline CDR1 and CDR2 sequences are MNHNY and SVGAGI (reference sequence). CDR3 region: CASSYSAGKPQHF. As DNA, the CDR3 is TGTGCCAGCAGTTACTCGGCAGGGAAGCCCCAGCATTTT.

The chain joins TRBV19 to TRBJ1-1; D unresolved. V dropped 1 base and J dropped 0 bases, with 15 bases sitting between them. CDR1 is LNHDA, CDR2 SQIVND, per germline (reference sequence). The CDR3 is made up of 17 amino acids. In nucleotides, the CDR3 is TGTGCCAGTAGTATAGCGGGAGTGCACTTGATGAACACTGAAGCTTTCTTT. As protein: CASSIAGVHLMNTEAFF.

This chain links TRBV7-8 with TRBJ1-5; 8 positions agree with TRBD1. With V trimmed by 4 bases and J by 5 bases, 10 bases remained unmatched. Germline loops: CDR1 SGHVS, CDR2 FQNEAQ. This CDR3 comprises 16 residues. The CDR3 nucleotides read TGTGCCAGCAGCTCTAGGACAGGGAAAGTTTATCAGCCCCAGCATTTT. This sequence encodes CASSSRTGKVYQPQHF.

V and J are TRBV28 and TRBJ2-1, with 7 bases matching TRBD2. Trimming removed 2 bases from V and 6 bases from J; junction bases left unmatched: 4. CDR1 is MDHEN and CDR2 is SYDVKM in the germline V gene. This CDR3 comprises 14 residues. CDR3 nucleotide sequence: TGTGCCAGCAGTTTAATGGGGGGGAGCAATGAGCAGTTCTTC. Its protein product is CASSLMGGSNEQFF.

The rearrangement links TRBV28 to TRBJ1-6; 7 nucleotides align to TRBD1. CDR3 length: 13 residues. From germline, CDR1 is MDHEN and CDR2 SYDVKM. V was pared by 6 bases and J by 7 bases, with 3 bases of the junction left unmatched. This CDR3 reads CASRDRRNSPLHF. CDR3 nucleotide sequence: TGTGCCAGCAGGGACAGGCGGAATTCACCCCTCCACTTT.

The chain joins TRBV28 to TRBJ2-3; no clear D. Trimming removed 6 bases at V and 2 bases at J, with 21 bases between. In germline, CDR1 is MDHEN, CDR2 SYDVKM. This CDR3 has 17 amino acids. DNA for the CDR3: TGTGCCAGCAGCCCCACCCCGGCTAGGCCTTCCACAGATACGCAGTATTTT. It translates to CASSPTPARPSTDTQYF.

V usage is TRBV27 and J usage is TRBJ2-3, with 14 bases aligning to TRBD2. CDR3 size: 17 residues. The trim removed 4 bases at V and 5 bases at J, leaving 8 bases unmatched. Germline V gene sequence: CDR1 MNHEY, CDR2 SMNVEV (reference sequence). Written as DNA, the CDR3 is TGTGCCAGCAGTTCGACTAGCGGGGGGGCCAGTGGAGATACGCAGTATTTT. This gives the protein CASSSTSGGASGDTQYF.

This rearrangement joins TRBV6-7 to TRBJ2-2; D is unclear. TRBV6-7 is an open reading frame whose function is uncertain. V lost 5 bases to trimming and J lost 3 bases, with 4 bases between them. CDR3 length equals 12 residues. CDR3 residues: CASSPYTGELFF. CDR3 nucleotide sequence: TGTGCCAGCAGTCCATACACCGGGGAGCTGTTTTTT.

This chain joins TRBV2 and TRBJ1-1; D uncertain. The length of the CDR3 is 11 residues. CDR1 is SNHLY, CDR2 FYNNEI, per germline. CDR3 DNA sequence: TGTCATTGGAGGCTTTACACTGAAGCTTTCTTT. It is translated as CHWRLYTEAFF.

Here the CDR3 reads CASRSWRDPRDEQDGYTF. CDR3 DNA sequence: TGTGCCAGCAGGTCGTGGCGGGACCCGCGGGACGAACAGGATGGCTACACCTTC. This rearrangement joins TRBV11-2 to TRBJ1-2, with D possibly TRBD1 on 5 matching bases. Looked up from germline, CDR1 is SGHAT and CDR2 is FQNNGV. CDR3 length equals 18 residues. V lost 6 bases and J lost 6, with 29 bases in between.

The chain couples TRBV19 to TRBJ2-5, with 10 bases fitting TRBD1. The J call may be faulty, since TRBJ2-7 better matches the DNA end. The CDR3 runs to 13 residues. In germline, CDR1 is LNHDA, CDR2 SQIVND (reference sequence). CDR3 bases: TGTGCCAGTAGGGGGACAGGGGACTACGAGCAGTACTTC. Translated, it gives CASRGTGDYEQYF.

The V gene is TRBV27, the J gene TRBJ1-6; 7 bases match TRBD1. CDR1 MNHEY and CDR2 SMNVEV come from the germline V gene (reference sequence). With 5 bases clipped from V and 7 bases from J, the junction kept 5 bases outside the gene matches. The length of the CDR3 is 14 residues. The CDR3, as DNA: TGTGCCAGCAGTCAGACAGGGCGGAATTCACCCCTCCACTTT. This encodes CASSQTGRNSPLHF.

The chain combines TRBV28 with TRBJ2-1; D is perhaps TRBD1 (6 bases). With 6 bases removed from V and 6 bases from J, the gap between germline ends came to 18 bases. Germline lookup yields CDR1 MDHEN and CDR2 SYDVKM. This CDR3 region has 15 residues. CDR3 region: CASSYRVGRGNEQFF. CDR3 coding DNA: TGTGCCAGCAGCTACAGGGTGGGTCGCGGCAATGAGCAGTTCTTC.

This chain links TRBV6-5 with TRBJ2-7, with 8 bases fitting TRBD1. The CDR3 covers 13 residues. The V segment lost 6 bases and the J segment 5 bases; nucleotides outside the gene matches: 6. CDR1 is MNHEY and CDR2 is SVGAGI in the germline V gene. This chain's CDR3 is CASSPTGVHEQYV. Here the CDR3 DNA reads TGTGCCAGCAGCCCGACAGGGGTCCACGAGCAGTACGTC.

The chain links TRBV20-1 to TRBJ2-7; no reliable D call. V was pared by 5 bases and J by 6 bases, with 8 bases between. CDR1 is DFQATT and CDR2 is SNEGSKA in the germline V gene (reference sequence). The CDR3 is 10 amino acids. The CDR3 sequence: CSAWAGEQYF. The DNA for the CDR3 is TGCAGTGCTTGGGCCGGCGAGCAGTACTTC.

This chain joins TRBV10-3 and TRBJ2-7; D is unclear. The ends were cut back, 0 bases at V and 7 bases at J, with 16 bases in the middle. Germline V gene lookup returns CDR1 ENHRY and CDR2 SYGVKD. CDR3 length: 15 amino acids. The CDR3 protein is CAISESGRQAREQYF. In nucleotides, the CDR3 is TGTGCCATCAGTGAGTCTGGTCGCCAAGCCCGGGAGCAGTACTTC.

This CDR3 reads CASAPGAGSYEQYF. The CDR3 DNA follows: TGTGCCAGTGCTCCCGGAGCAGGGTCCTACGAGCAGTACTTC. The genes are TRBV19 and TRBJ2-7; TRBD1 might be the D (5 bases). V shed 8 bases and J shed 1 base, with 15 bases lying between them. The germline CDR1 and CDR2 sequences are LNHDA and SQIVND (reference sequence). The CDR3 runs 14 residues.

The gene calls are TRBV19 and TRBJ1-5; D is undetermined. The CDR3 sequence is 15 residues long. Trimming took off 5 bases at V and 0 bases at J, with 11 bases between the two ends. Germline V gene sequence: CDR1 LNHDA, CDR2 SQIVND (reference sequence). The CDR3 reads CASSGMGYSNQPQHF. The DNA of the CDR3 is TGTGCCAGTAGTGGCATGGGCTATAGCAATCAGCCCCAGCATTTT.

This clone has just a few counts. This chain uses TRBV5-1 with TRBJ2-1, with 8 bases fitting TRBD2. This CDR3 region has 17 residues. Germline values: CDR1 SGHRS, CDR2 YFSETQ. Trimming at V came to 5 bases and at J to 4 bases, leaving 14 bases not matched to a gene. The CDR3 spells CASSPVRSGGGYNEQFF. The CDR3, as DNA: TGCGCCAGCAGTCCGGTTAGAAGCGGGGGAGGTTACAATGAGCAGTTCTTC.